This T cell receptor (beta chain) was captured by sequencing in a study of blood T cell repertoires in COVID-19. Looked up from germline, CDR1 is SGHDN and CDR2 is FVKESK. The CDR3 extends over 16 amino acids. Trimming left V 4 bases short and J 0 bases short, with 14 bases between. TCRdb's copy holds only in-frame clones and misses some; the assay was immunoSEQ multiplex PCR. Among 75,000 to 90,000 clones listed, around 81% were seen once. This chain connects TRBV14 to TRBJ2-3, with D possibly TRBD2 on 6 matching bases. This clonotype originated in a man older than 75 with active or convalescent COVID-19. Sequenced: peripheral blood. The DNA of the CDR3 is TGTGCCAGCAGCCCCGTCCTTGGGACTAGCACAGATACGCAGTATTTT. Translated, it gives CASSPVLGTSTDTQYF. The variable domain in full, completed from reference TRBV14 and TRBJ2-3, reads EAGVTQFPSHSVIEKGQTVTLRCDPISGHDNLYWYRRVMGKEIKFLLHFVKESKQDESGMPNNRFLAERTGGTYSTLKVQPAELEDSGVYFCASSPVLGTSTDTQYFGPGTRLTVL.